The 27 T cell receptor beta chains below come from one sample, sequenced in a study of blood T cell repertoires in COVID-19. Sequencing used immunoSEQ multiplex PCR; TCRdb keeps in-frame clones, though not all of them. This sample has a few hundred thousand clones, with about 91% found just once. The specimen was PBMCs or T cells enriched from blood (not recorded which). The origin of the receptors is a man between 18 and 35 years old with acute COVID-19.

This clone has a handful of counts. The chain employs TRBV23-1 and TRBJ1-2; 10 positions agree with TRBD1. TRBV23-1 is annotated as an ORF whose role is uncertain. Trimming cost V 3 bases and J 1 base; bases outside gene matches: 20. This CDR3 region has 21 residues. Here the CDR3 reads CASSQNDPRAGQGRFNYGYTF. As DNA, the CDR3 is TGCGCCAGCAGTCAGAATGATCCCAGGGCGGGACAGGGGCGATTTAACTATGGCTACACCTTC.

The V and J genes are TRBV2 and TRBJ1-1; perhaps TRBD1 as D (6 bases). Germline CDR1 SNHLY, CDR2 FYNNEI. Deletions cut 6 bases from V and 1 base from J, with 15 bases between. CDR3 size: 15 residues. The CDR3 region is CASSLLPGENTEAFF. In DNA form, the CDR3 reads TGTGCCAGCAGCCTCTTACCAGGGGAGAACACTGAAGCTTTCTTT. Full variable domain (missing parts from reference TRBV2 and TRBJ1-1): EPEVTQTPSHQVTQMGQEVILRCVPISNHLYFYWYRQILGQKVEFLVSFYNNEISEKSEIFDDQFSVERPDGSNFTLKIRSTKLEDSAMYFCASSLLPGENTEAFFGQGTRLTVV.

The chain couples TRBV11-3 to TRBJ2-3, with a tentative D call TRBD2 (5 bases). The CDR3 contains 16 residues. Germline V gene sequence: CDR1 SGHNT, CDR2 YENEEA. Trimming shortened V by 1 base and J by 4 bases, and 15 bases separated the two germline ends. CDR3 coding DNA: TGTGCCAGCAGCTTAGGCGGAGGCGGCGTGGCAGATACGCAGTATTTT. This encodes CASSLGGGGVADTQYF.

The rearrangement uses TRBV4-1 and TRBJ1-2, with 11 positions matching TRBD1. Germline-derived CDR1 and CDR2 are MGHRA and YSYEKL. J was trimmed by 2 bases and V by 0 bases; bases with no gene match: 2. There are 16 residues in the CDR3. For the CDR3, the DNA is TGCGCCAGCAGCCAAGAACGGACAGGGGGCAACTATGGCTACACCTTC. This codes for CASSQERTGGNYGYTF.

This clone was picked up one time. The chain uses TRBV2 and TRBJ1-2; D remains unclear. Germline V CDR1 and CDR2: SNHLY, FYNNEI. Between the trimmed V and J ends, which lost 4 bases and 6 bases, there was a span of 6 bases. There are 11 residues in the CDR3. The CDR3 region is CASSVLDGYTF. Here the CDR3 DNA reads TGTGCCAGCAGTGTCCTTGATGGCTACACCTTC.

The chain employs TRBV11-1 and TRBJ2-7, with 8 bases aligning to TRBD2. This CDR3 is built from 15 residues. V shed 5 bases and J 2 bases; nucleotides not matched to a gene: 8. Germline values: CDR1 SGHAT, CDR2 FQDESV (reference sequence). The CDR3 is CASSRTSGNTYEQYF. The CDR3 nucleotides are TGTGCCAGCAGCCGTACTAGCGGAAACACCTACGAGCAGTACTTC.

The chain links TRBV27 to TRBJ2-3; 12 bases agree with TRBD2. The CDR3 is 15 amino acids. The germline CDR1 and CDR2 sequences are MNHEY and SMNVEV (reference sequence). With V trimmed by 6 bases and J by 3 bases, 4 bases remained unmatched. In nucleotides, the CDR3 is TGTGCCAGCAGCCCCGGGACTAGCGGGACAGATACGCAGTATTTT. Residues: CASSPGTSGTDTQYF.

The chain links TRBV7-9 to TRBJ2-2, with TRBD2 identical over 10 bases. The CDR3 is 16 residues long. CDR1 is SEHNR and CDR2 is FQNEAQ in the germline V gene (reference sequence). The J segment lost 6 bases and the V segment lost 2 bases, leaving 6 bases of the junction unmatched. The CDR3 DNA reads TGTGCCAGCAGCTTACTAGCGGGAGTTGACCCCGGGGAGCTGTTTTTT. Residues: CASSLLAGVDPGELFF.

This clone was counted a single time. The V gene is TRBV5-4, the J gene TRBJ2-1, with 7 nucleotides matching TRBD1. The J segment lost 2 bases and the V segment lost 0 bases, leaving 2 bases of the junction unmatched. CDR1 is SGHNT and CDR2 is YYREEE in the germline V gene (reference sequence). The CDR3 has 15 residues. The DNA for the CDR3 is TGTGCCAGCAGCTTGGACCAGGGGGCCTACAATGAGCAGTTCTTC. The encoded protein is CASSLDQGAYNEQFF.

This chain uses TRBV19 with TRBJ1-5; TRBD1 agrees at 11 bases. The CDR3 spans 18 residues. Germline assignment: CDR1 LNHDA and CDR2 SQIVND (reference sequence). V dropped 6 bases and J dropped 5; count of bases not matched to a gene: 15. CDR3 sequence (DNA): TGTGCCAGTAGCCACCCCTCCGGGACAGGGGGGAGCGATCAGCCCCAGCATTTT. Protein product: CASSHPSGTGGSDQPQHF.

The V call is TRBV28, the J call TRBJ2-2, with 8 bases fitting TRBD2. Germline loops: CDR1 MDHEN, CDR2 SYDVKM. J was trimmed by 4 bases and V by 11 bases; bases with no gene match: 12. The CDR3 loop spans 15 amino acids. CDR3 in DNA: TGTGCCGCGGGGGGTAATAGGGGGTCCACCGGGGAGCTGTTTTTT. Translated: CAAGGNRGSTGELFF.

The V and J genes are TRBV6-2 or TRBV6-3 and TRBJ2-5, with 14 nucleotides matching TRBD2. Germline lookup yields CDR1 MNHEY and CDR2 SVGEGT. This CDR3 is 17 amino acids long. V trimming: 5 bases; J trimming: 5 bases; junction bases outside the gene matches: 10. The CDR3 spells CASSPLTSGRATETQYF. Written as DNA, the CDR3 is TGTGCCAGCAGTCCCCTGACTAGCGGGAGGGCCACGGAGACCCAGTACTTC.

This clone was seen only once. The CDR3 is CASSFGHEEPLHF. In DNA, the CDR3 is TGTGCCAGCAGCTTCGGCCACGAGGAGCCCCTCCACTTT. This chain uses TRBV5-8 with TRBJ1-6; D is uncertain. This CDR3 contains 13 residues. Germline lookup yields CDR1 SGHTS and CDR2 YDEGEE. Trimming stripped 2 bases from V and 13 bases from J, with 13 bases between. Combining the CDR3 with reference TRBV5-8 and TRBJ1-6 gives the whole variable domain EAGVTQSPTHLIKTRGQQATLRCSPISGHTSVYWYQQALGLGLQFLLWYDEGEERNRGNFPPRFSGRQFPNYSSELNVNALELEDSALYLCASSFGHEEPLHFGNGTRLTVT.

The chain has TRBV30 and TRBJ2-5; 7 bases are a match to TRBD2. The length of the CDR3 is 15 residues. CDR1 is GTSNPN, CDR2 SVGIG, per germline (reference sequence). The V gene end was trimmed by 3 bases and the J gene end by 5 bases; junction bases not matched to a gene: 12. Here the CDR3 reads CAWSRPRREEETQYF. As DNA, the CDR3 is TGTGCCTGGAGCCGACCTCGACGGGAGGAGGAGACCCAGTACTTC.

The gene calls are TRBV27 and TRBJ1-5; 7 positions agree with TRBD1. In germline, CDR1 is MNHEY, CDR2 SMNVEV (reference sequence). This CDR3 contains 15 residues. V lost 3 bases to trimming and J lost 6 bases; unmatched junction nucleotides: 8. CDR3 nucleotides: TGTGCCAGCAGTTTCCTACAGGGGTCAGGTCAGCCCCAGCATTTT. Translation gives CASSFLQGSGQPQHF.

The chain recombines TRBV2 with TRBJ2-1; 8 bases map to TRBD2. V gave up 8 bases and J gave up 4 bases; unmatched junction bases: 4. Germline V gene lookup returns CDR1 SNHLY and CDR2 FYNNEI. This CDR3 region has 13 residues. CDR3 amino acids: CASALAVYNEQFF. For the CDR3, the DNA is TGTGCCAGCGCACTAGCGGTATACAATGAGCAGTTCTTC.

This clone has just a few counts. This rearrangement joins TRBV6-5 to TRBJ1-2; 7 positions agree with TRBD1. The CDR3 has 13 residues. Germline lookup yields CDR1 MNHEY and CDR2 SVGAGI. The ends lost 0 bases at V and 7 bases at J; junction bases unmatched: 2. CDR3 DNA sequence: TGTGCCAGCAGTTACTCCCGGACAGGTGGCTACACCTTC. Translating it yields CASSYSRTGGYTF.

This sequence joins TRBV19 and TRBJ2-1; maybe TRBD2 (6 bases). Deletions cut 4 bases from V and 7 bases from J, with 14 bases between. The germline gives CDR1 LNHDA, CDR2 SQIVND (reference sequence). The CDR3 extends over 14 amino acids. In DNA form, the CDR3 reads TGTGCCAGTAGTAACCGACTAGGGATGAATGAGCAGTTCTTC. It codes for CASSNRLGMNEQFF. Full variable domain (missing parts from reference TRBV19 and TRBJ2-1): DGGITQSPKYLFRKEGQNVTLSCEQNLNHDAMYWYRQDPGQGLRLIYYSQIVNDFQKGDIAEGYSVSREKKESFPLTVTSAQKNPTAFYLCASSNRLGMNEQFFGPGTRLTVL.

The chain combines TRBV5-6 with TRBJ1-1; 9 bases line up with TRBD1. This CDR3 spans 14 amino acids. Germline V gene data show CDR1 as SGHDT and CDR2 as YYEEEE. J gave up 7 bases and V 3 bases, and 7 bases lay outside the gene matches. DNA of the CDR3: TGTGCCAGCAGCTGGGACAGGGAAGATAGTGAAGCTTTCTTT. Residues: CASSWDREDSEAFF.

The chain couples TRBV6-1 to TRBJ1-5; D unresolved. V lost 2 bases and J 5 bases, leaving 10 bases between the germline ends. Germline values: CDR1 MNHNS, CDR2 SASEGT. The CDR3 spans 14 residues. The CDR3 protein is CASSEQVRYQPQHF. The CDR3, as DNA: TGTGCCAGCAGTGAACAGGTGAGATATCAGCCCCAGCATTTT.

This clone was detected once. This chain joins TRBV7-2 and TRBJ2-1; TRBD2 might be the D (6 bases). CDR3 length equals 15 residues. In germline, CDR1 is SGHTA, CDR2 FQGNSA. Trimming left V 3 bases short and J 4 bases short, with 13 bases between. This CDR3 is CASSLMSGTYNEQFF. For the CDR3, the DNA is TGTGCCAGCAGCTTGATGTCCGGGACTTACAATGAGCAGTTCTTC.

This chain connects TRBV5-1 to TRBJ1-2; D unresolved. Trimming removed 1 base at V and 1 base at J, with 8 bases between. The length of the CDR3 is 14 residues. Germline CDR1 is SGHRS and CDR2 is YFSETQ. The CDR3 nucleotides are TGCGCCAGCAGCTTGACATCGCTTAACTATGGCTACACCTTC. This gives the protein CASSLTSLNYGYTF.

The J gene is TRBJ1-6, the V gene TRBV27, with 7 bases matching TRBD1. Germline V CDR1 and CDR2: MNHEY, SMNVEV (reference sequence). J gave up 8 bases and V 6 bases, and 7 bases lay outside the gene matches. CDR3 length: 14 amino acids. The CDR3 coding sequence is TGTGCCAGCAGGTGGACAGGCGGCGATTCACCCCTCCACTTT. As protein: CASRWTGGDSPLHF.

The J gene is TRBJ2-5, the V gene TRBV18; 16 nucleotides agree with TRBD2. V was pared by 0 bases and J by 5 bases, with 9 bases of the junction left unmatched. The CDR3 length is 19 residues. CDR1 and CDR2 from the germline V gene are KGHSH and LQKENI. The chain's CDR3 is CASSPPGLAGGPRRETQYF. CDR3 nucleotide sequence: TGTGCCAGCTCACCACCGGGACTAGCGGGAGGGCCCAGGCGGGAGACCCAGTACTTC.

J is TRBJ2-3 and V is TRBV5-6; 13 nucleotides match TRBD2. From germline, CDR1 is SGHDT and CDR2 YYEEEE. The CDR3 spans 16 residues. V dropped 4 bases and J dropped 7; count of bases not matched to a gene: 9. The CDR3 reads CASSRGLAGELHTQYF. The CDR3 DNA sequence: TGTGCCAGCAGCCGAGGACTAGCGGGAGAACTACATACGCAGTATTTT.

This clone was counted a single time. The chain joins TRBV7-9 to TRBJ2-5; D is possibly TRBD2 (6 bases). V was shortened by 1 base and J by 2 bases, with 14 bases between the two germline ends. Germline CDR1 is SEHNR and CDR2 is FQNEAQ (reference sequence). This CDR3 has 16 amino acids. CDR3 sequence reads: CASSLVASAKQETQYF. CDR3 DNA: TGTGCCAGCAGCTTAGTAGCTAGCGCCAAGCAAGAGACCCAGTACTTC. The whole variable domain, filled in from reference TRBV7-9 and TRBJ2-5, reads DTGVSQNPRHKITKRGQNVTFRCDPISEHNRLYWYRQTLGQGPEFLTYFQNEAQLEKSRLLSDRFSAERPKGSFSTLEIQRTEQGDSAMYLCASSLVASAKQETQYFGPGTRLLVL.

The V call is TRBV3-1 (or the pseudogene TRBV3-2), the J call TRBJ1-5, with 8 bases aligning to TRBD1. The junction had 6 bases not matched to a gene; V was cut back by 5 bases and J by 6 bases. Germline V gene lookup returns CDR1 LGHDT and CDR2 YNNKEL (reference sequence). The length of the CDR3 is 14 residues. CDR3 sequence reads: CASSAQGDVQPQHF. The CDR3 DNA follows: TGTGCCAGCAGCGCACAGGGGGACGTTCAGCCCCAGCATTTT.